One T cell receptor beta chain is described in this entry. This entry comes from a study of blood T cell repertoires in COVID-19. Study-wide context: PBMCs, B-cell-depleted T cells, or T cells were the source of the cDNA or gDNA that made up the material.

Study processing details: Scientists estimated how many nucleated cells there were by amplifying reference gene primers. Assay: immunoSEQ multiplex PCR; the TCRdb copy retains only in-frame clones and omits some. That table is the source of V, J and clone size, and D and trimming were worked out from the DNA. The sample includes over 130,000 clones, roughly 84% of them seen just once. Germline CDR1 reads SQVTM; CDR2 reads ANQGSEA. With V trimmed by 3 bases and J by 8 bases, 6 bases remained unmatched. This CDR3 is built from 14 residues. Seattle patients were enrolled during active infection and followed longitudinally.

The chain combines TRBV29-1 with TRBJ2-1; TRBD2 matches 11 bases. The source of this sequence is a man younger than 40 with COVID-19, enrolled during active disease. The sample consisted of peripheral blood. The CDR3 spells CSVDSLAGGDEQFF. Written as DNA, the CDR3 is TGCAGCGTTGACAGTCTAGCGGGAGGTGATGAGCAGTTCTTC.